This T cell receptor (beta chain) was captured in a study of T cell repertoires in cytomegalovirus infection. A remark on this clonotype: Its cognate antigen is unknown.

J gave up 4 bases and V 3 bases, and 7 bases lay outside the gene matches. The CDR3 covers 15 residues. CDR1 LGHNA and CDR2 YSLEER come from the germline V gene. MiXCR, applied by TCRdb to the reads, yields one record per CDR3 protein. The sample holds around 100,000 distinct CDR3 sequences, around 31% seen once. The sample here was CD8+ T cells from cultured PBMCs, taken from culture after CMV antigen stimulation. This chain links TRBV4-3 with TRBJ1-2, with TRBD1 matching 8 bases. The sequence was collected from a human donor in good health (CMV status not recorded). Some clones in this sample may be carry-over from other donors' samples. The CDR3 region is CASSQGSQGGYGYTF. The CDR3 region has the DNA TGCGCCAGCAGCCAGGGTTCACAGGGGGGCTATGGCTACACCTTC.